The 13 T cell receptor beta chains below were found in one sample sequenced in a study of T cells in Graves' hyperthyroidism and ophthalmopathy. There were TCR beta CDR3 regions amplified from RNA transcripts. The HTBI primer set drove a first-round RT-PCR of the TCR CDR3. TCRdb independently ran MiXCR on the multiplex PCR reads; one entry per CDR3 protein. The sample includes about 560,000 distinct CDR3 sequences, 16% of them seen just once. Sequenced: blood. These receptors all stem from a woman aged 18-29 years with Graves' hyperthyroidism.

This clonotype showed up just a few times. V and J are TRBV12-3 or TRBV12-4 and TRBJ1-5; D perhaps matches TRBD1 (5 bases). The CDR3 has 13 amino acids. Deletions cut 1 base from V and 11 bases from J, with 12 bases between. The CDR3: CASSLDGGGAQHF. CDR3 coding DNA: TGTGCCAGCAGTTTAGACGGGGGGGGAGCCCAGCATTTT.

This clonotype was observed many times. The gene calls are TRBV28 and TRBJ2-2, with TRBD1 matching over 8 bases. The junction had 2 bases not matched to a gene; V was cut back by 4 bases and J by 7 bases. The CDR3 extends over 13 amino acids. Looked up from germline, CDR1 is MDHEN and CDR2 is SYDVKM. This CDR3 is CASSSGGYGELFF. DNA for the CDR3: TGTGCCAGCAGTTCAGGGGGCTACGGGGAGCTGTTTTTT.

For this clonotype: A junction end diverges from the germline sequence, so it may reflect a read error. This chain joins TRBV6-5 and TRBJ1-1, with no clear D. CDR1 is MNHEY and CDR2 is SVGAGI in the germline V gene. The CDR3 has 13 residues. The CDR3 DNA sequence: TGTGCCAGCAGTTACTCAGCGAACGCTGAAGCTTTCTTT. Translated, it gives CASSYSANAEAFF.

This clonotype was seen only a few times. The chain joins TRBV7-9 to TRBJ1-4; 9 bases are a match to TRBD1. Germline trimming cut 5 bases from V and 8 bases from J; bases unmatched to any gene: 12. CDR3 size: 16 residues. Per the germline V gene, CDR1 is SEHNR and CDR2 is FQNEAQ (reference sequence). CDR3 sequence (DNA): TGTGCCAGCAGCCCACAGGGGGGGACAGGGCGAGAAAAACTGTTTTTT. This codes for CASSPQGGTGREKLFF.

This clonotype was recorded a few times. The chain joins TRBV7-8 to TRBJ1-6; no reliable D call. Trimming left V 0 bases short and J 6 bases short, with 9 bases between. The CDR3 has 15 amino acids. Per the germline V gene, CDR1 is SGHVS and CDR2 is FQNEAQ. The CDR3 is CASSLARTSNSPLHF. The CDR3 DNA sequence: TGTGCCAGCAGCTTAGCTAGGACGAGTAATTCACCCCTCCACTTT.

In nucleotides, the CDR3 is TGTGCCAGCAGCCCATGGACAGGCCCGGGGATCGAGCAGTACTTC. This encodes CASSPWTGPGIEQYF. The chain joins TRBV7-9 to TRBJ2-7; TRBD1 matches at 7 bases. The V segment lost 5 bases and the J segment 6 bases; nucleotides outside the gene matches: 13. Germline CDR1 reads SEHNR; CDR2 reads FQNEAQ (reference sequence). This CDR3 is built from 15 residues.

This clonotype was observed a few times. This clone may be a read error of a much larger clone one base away. The J gene is TRBJ2-5, the V gene TRBV10-1; TRBD2 is a possible D gene (6 bases). This CDR3 is built from 13 residues. CDR1 WNHNN and CDR2 SYGVQD come from the germline V gene (reference sequence). Trimming cost V 10 bases and J 4 bases, with 16 bases left between them. This chain's CDR3 is CATSGVRRETQYF. The CDR3 region has the DNA TGCGCCACCTCGGGGGTCCGTCGAGAGACCCAGTACTTC.

This clonotype was detected ten times or more. J is TRBJ2-7 and V is TRBV27, with TRBD1 matching 7 bases. The CDR3 covers 15 residues. V lost 2 bases to trimming and J lost 2 bases; unmatched junction nucleotides: 6. The V gene's germline CDR1 is MNHEY and CDR2 SMNVEV (reference sequence). CDR3 residues: CASSLRQGETYEQYF. CDR3 nucleotides: TGTGCCAGCAGTTTAAGGCAGGGGGAGACCTACGAGCAGTACTTC.

The rearrangement uses TRBV6-5 and TRBJ2-2; D might be TRBD2 (6 bases). The CDR3 covers 19 residues. V was pared by 0 bases and J by 7 bases, with 24 bases between. CDR1 is MNHEY, CDR2 SVGAGI, per germline. As DNA, the CDR3 is TGTGCCAGCAGTTACTCCCCACCGGGACCCGGGGGAATAGGCGGGGAGCTGTTTTTT. It is translated as CASSYSPPGPGGIGGELFF.

This clonotype was seen more than once but under ten times. The chain uses TRBV28 and TRBJ1-4, with a possible D match to TRBD1 (5 bases). Germline assignment: CDR1 MDHEN and CDR2 SYDVKM. The CDR3 length is 15 residues. With 6 bases removed from V and 6 bases from J, the gap between germline ends came to 17 bases. CDR3 sequence (DNA): TGTGCCAGCAGGCCCGGGACTTATCCCGATGAAAAACTGTTTTTT. Its translation is CASRPGTYPDEKLFF. The whole variable domain, filled in from reference TRBV28 and TRBJ1-4, reads DVKVTQSSRYLVKRTGEKVFLECVQDMDHENMFWYRQDPGLGLRLIYFSYDVKMKEKGDIPEGYSVSREKKERFSLILESASTNQTSMYLCASRPGTYPDEKLFFGSGTQLSVL.

The genes are TRBV29-1 and TRBJ2-3; 13 nucleotides align to TRBD2. J gave up 1 base and V 6 bases, and 7 bases lay outside the gene matches. The CDR3 is 16 residues long. Germline CDR1 and CDR2: SQVTM and ANQGSEA. CDR3 protein: CSVALGLAGRTDTQYF. DNA for the CDR3: TGCAGCGTGGCGCTGGGACTAGCGGGACGCACAGATACGCAGTATTTT.

This clonotype was found a few times. The V gene is TRBV12-3 or TRBV12-4, the J gene TRBJ1-3; 7 positions match TRBD1. The trim removed 5 bases at V and 3 bases at J, leaving 13 bases unmatched. This CDR3 is built from 17 residues. For the CDR3, the DNA is TGTGCCAGCAGTGGCAAGAGGGGGCGCATCCTTGGAAACACCATATATTTT. It codes for CASSGKRGRILGNTIYF.

DNA for the CDR3: TGTGCCAGCTCACCATACAGTTCCTCCTACAATGAGCAGTTCTTC. Its translation: CASSPYSSSYNEQFF. The chain carries TRBV18 and TRBJ2-1; the D is unclear. V gave up 2 bases and J gave up 0 bases, with 8 bases separating them. The CDR3 contains 15 residues. Germline CDR1 KGHSH, CDR2 LQKENI.